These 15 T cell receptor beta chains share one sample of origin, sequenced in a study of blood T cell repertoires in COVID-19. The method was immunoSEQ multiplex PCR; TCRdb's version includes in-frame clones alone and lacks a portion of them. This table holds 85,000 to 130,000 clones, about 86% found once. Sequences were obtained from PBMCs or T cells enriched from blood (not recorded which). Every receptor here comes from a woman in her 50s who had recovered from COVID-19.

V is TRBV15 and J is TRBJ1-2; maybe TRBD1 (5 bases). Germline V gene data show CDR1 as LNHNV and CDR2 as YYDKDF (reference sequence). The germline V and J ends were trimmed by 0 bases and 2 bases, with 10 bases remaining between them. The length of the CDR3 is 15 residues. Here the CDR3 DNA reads TGTGCCACCAGCAGAGACTGGGGCGAAAACTATGGCTACACCTTC. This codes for CATSRDWGENYGYTF.

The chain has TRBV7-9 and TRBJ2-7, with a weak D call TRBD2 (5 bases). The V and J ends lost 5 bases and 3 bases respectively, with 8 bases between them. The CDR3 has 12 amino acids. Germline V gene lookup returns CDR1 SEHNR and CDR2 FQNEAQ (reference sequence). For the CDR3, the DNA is TGTGCCAGCAGCGGACGGGGCTACGAGCAGTACTTC. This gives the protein CASSGRGYEQYF.

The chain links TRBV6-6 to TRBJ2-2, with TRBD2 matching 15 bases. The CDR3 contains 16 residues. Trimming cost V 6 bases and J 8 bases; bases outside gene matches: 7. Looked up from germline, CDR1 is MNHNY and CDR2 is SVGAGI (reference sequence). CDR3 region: CASSPGLAGGPGELFF. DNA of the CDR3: TGTGCCAGCAGCCCAGGACTAGCGGGAGGGCCAGGGGAGCTGTTTTTT.

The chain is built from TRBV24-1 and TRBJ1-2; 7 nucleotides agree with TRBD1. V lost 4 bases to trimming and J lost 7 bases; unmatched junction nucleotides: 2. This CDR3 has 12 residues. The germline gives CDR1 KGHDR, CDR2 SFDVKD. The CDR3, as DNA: TGTGCCACCAGTGACGGGACAGTTGGCTACACCTTC. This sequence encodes CATSDGTVGYTF.

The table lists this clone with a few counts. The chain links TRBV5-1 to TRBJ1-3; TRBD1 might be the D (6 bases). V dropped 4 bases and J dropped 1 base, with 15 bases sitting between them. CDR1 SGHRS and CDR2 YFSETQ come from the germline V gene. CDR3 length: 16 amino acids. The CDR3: CASSQGQPSSGNTIYF. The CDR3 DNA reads TGCGCCAGCAGCCAAGGACAGCCTTCTTCTGGAAACACCATATATTTT.

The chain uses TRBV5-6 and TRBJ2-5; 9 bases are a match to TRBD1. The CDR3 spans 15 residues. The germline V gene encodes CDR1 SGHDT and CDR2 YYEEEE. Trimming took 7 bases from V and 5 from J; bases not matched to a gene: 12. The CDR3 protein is CASSSRDRDLETQYF. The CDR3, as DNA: TGTGCCAGCTCGAGCCGGGACAGGGATCTCGAGACCCAGTACTTC.

Here the CDR3 DNA reads TGTGCCTGGAGTCTAGGCAAGAACACTGAAGCTTTCTTT. It yields the protein CAWSLGKNTEAFF. V gene TRBV30 combines with J gene TRBJ1-1; no firm D call. Trimming left V 2 bases short and J 1 base short, with 8 bases between. The CDR3 contains 13 residues. Germline V gene lookup returns CDR1 GTSNPN and CDR2 SVGIG (reference sequence).

The CDR3 DNA is TGTGCCACCAGTGAACAGGGTCGGTCGGAGACCCAGTACTTC. Amino acid sequence: CATSEQGRSETQYF. The V gene is TRBV24-1, the J gene TRBJ2-5, with a possible D match to TRBD1 (6 bases). The CDR3 spans 14 residues. Germline CDR1 is KGHDR and CDR2 is SFDVKD. Trimming stripped 4 bases from V and 5 bases from J, with 13 bases between.

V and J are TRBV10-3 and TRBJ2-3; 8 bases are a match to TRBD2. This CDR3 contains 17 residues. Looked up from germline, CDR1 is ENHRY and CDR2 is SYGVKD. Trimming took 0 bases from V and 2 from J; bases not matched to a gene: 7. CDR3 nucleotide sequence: TGTGCCATCAGTGAGTCGAGGAGACTAGCGACCACAGATACGCAGTATTTT. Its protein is CAISESRRLATTDTQYF.

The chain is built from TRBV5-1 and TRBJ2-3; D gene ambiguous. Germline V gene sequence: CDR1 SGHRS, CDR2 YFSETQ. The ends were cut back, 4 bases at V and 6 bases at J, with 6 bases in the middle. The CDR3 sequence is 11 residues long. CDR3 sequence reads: CASSISDTQYF. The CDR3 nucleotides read TGCGCCAGCAGCATCAGTGATACGCAGTATTTT.

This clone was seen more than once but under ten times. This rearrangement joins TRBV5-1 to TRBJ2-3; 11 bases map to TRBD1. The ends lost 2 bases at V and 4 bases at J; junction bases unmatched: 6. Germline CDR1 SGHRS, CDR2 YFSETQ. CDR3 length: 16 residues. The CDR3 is CASSFSDRGPADTQYF. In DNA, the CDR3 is TGCGCCAGCAGCTTCTCGGACAGGGGGCCGGCAGATACGCAGTATTTT.

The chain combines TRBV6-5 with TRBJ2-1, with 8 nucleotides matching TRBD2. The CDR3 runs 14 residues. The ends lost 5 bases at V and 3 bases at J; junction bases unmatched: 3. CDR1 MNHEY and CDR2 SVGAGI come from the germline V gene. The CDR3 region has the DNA TGTGCCAGCAGTCGAAGCGGGAGCTACAATGAGCAGTTCTTC. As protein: CASSRSGSYNEQFF.

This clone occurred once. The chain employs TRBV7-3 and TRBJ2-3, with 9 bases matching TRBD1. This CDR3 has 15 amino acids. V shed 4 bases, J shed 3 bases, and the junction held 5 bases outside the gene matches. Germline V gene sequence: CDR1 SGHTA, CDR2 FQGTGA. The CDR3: CASSSWTGETDTQYF. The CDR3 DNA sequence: TGTGCCAGCAGCTCTTGGACAGGGGAGACAGATACGCAGTATTTT.

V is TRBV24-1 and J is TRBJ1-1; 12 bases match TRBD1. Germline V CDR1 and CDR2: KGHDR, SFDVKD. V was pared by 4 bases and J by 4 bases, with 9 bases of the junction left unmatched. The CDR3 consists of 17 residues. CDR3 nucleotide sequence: TGTGCCACCAGTGAAGCAGGGACAGGGGGCCGGGGCACTGAAGCTTTCTTT. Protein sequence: CATSEAGTGGRGTEAFF.

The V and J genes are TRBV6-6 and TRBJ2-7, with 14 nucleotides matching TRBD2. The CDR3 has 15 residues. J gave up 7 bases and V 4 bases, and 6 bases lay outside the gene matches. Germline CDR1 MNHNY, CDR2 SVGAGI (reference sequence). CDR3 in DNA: TGTGCCAGCAGTTTGACTAGCGGGGGGGCACGTGAGCAGTACTTC. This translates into CASSLTSGGAREQYF.